These 6 T cell receptor beta chains were sequenced from one sample in a study of T cell responses to AZD1222 COVID-19 vaccine. Data came from immunoSEQ multiplex PCR; TCRdb stores just in-frame clones and leaves some out. Among around 160,000 clones listed, roughly 88% were seen once. The input for sequencing was peripheral blood, taken on day 0 of AZD1222 vaccination. These receptors were taken from an adult in good health.

The chain uses TRBV5-4 and TRBJ1-6; 9 bases align to TRBD1. The CDR3 spans 14 residues. From germline, CDR1 is SGHNT and CDR2 YYREEE (reference sequence). The V and J ends lost 0 bases and 13 bases, in that order; junction bases with no gene match: 5. The CDR3 loop reads CASSLGTGVPPLHF. In DNA form, the CDR3 reads TGTGCCAGCAGCTTGGGGACAGGGGTCCCCCCCCTCCACTTT.

V is TRBV5-4 and J is TRBJ1-6, with D tentatively TRBD1 (6 bases). V shed 0 bases and J shed 7 bases, with 11 bases lying between them. Germline V gives CDR1 SGHNT, CDR2 YYREEE (reference sequence). The CDR3 sequence is 15 residues long. The CDR3 nucleotides read TGTGCCAGCAGCTTGGAGGGGGGCCTAAATTCACCCCTCCACTTT. It encodes CASSLEGGLNSPLHF.

This clone was detected only once. The chain uses TRBV18 and TRBJ2-2, with a tentative D call TRBD2 (5 bases). V was trimmed by 1 base and J by 0 bases, leaving 12 bases between them. There are 17 residues in the CDR3. CDR1 and CDR2 from the germline V gene are KGHSH and LQKENI. The CDR3 DNA reads TGTGCCAGCTCACCACGGGCGGGCCAAGCGAACACCGGGGAGCTGTTTTTT. As protein: CASSPRAGQANTGELFF.

The V gene is TRBV6-5, the J gene TRBJ1-1; TRBD1 aligns across 8 bases. This CDR3 is built from 13 residues. Trimming cost V 6 bases and J 1 base; bases outside gene matches: 1. Per the germline V gene, CDR1 is MNHEY and CDR2 is SVGAGI. The CDR3 DNA is TGTGCCAGCAGGGACAGGGAGAACACTGAAGCTTTCTTT. This translates into CASRDRENTEAFF.

The chain has TRBV19 and TRBJ1-1, with D possibly matching TRBD1 (5 bases). This CDR3 is 13 amino acids long. The V end was cut by 3 bases, the J end by 8 bases, with 13 bases between. In germline, CDR1 is LNHDA, CDR2 SQIVND (reference sequence). In nucleotides, the CDR3 is TGTGCCAGTAGTATCGATTCAGGGCTAGAAGCTTTCTTT. The encoded protein is CASSIDSGLEAFF. Full variable domain (outside the CDR3, taken from reference TRBV19 and TRBJ1-1): DGGITQSPKYLFRKEGQNVTLSCEQNLNHDAMYWYRQDPGQGLRLIYYSQIVNDFQKGDIAEGYSVSREKKESFPLTVTSAQKNPTAFYLCASSIDSGLEAFFGQGTRLTVV.

The gene calls are TRBV5-4 and TRBJ1-1; a weak D match, TRBD1 (5 bases). Trimming removed 6 bases from V and 1 base from J, with 10 bases in between. The CDR3 has 13 residues. The germline V gene has CDR1 SGHNT and CDR2 YYREEE (reference sequence). The CDR3 reads CASTLGGNTEAFF. The CDR3, as DNA: TGTGCCAGCACCCTCGGGGGGAACACTGAAGCTTTCTTT.